This entry features one TCR beta chain sequence. The antigen remains unidentified. This record comes from a study of identical twins. A single record per CDR3 protein comes from TCRdb applying MiXCR to the 5' RACE reads. The data contain around 250,000 distinct CDR3 sequences, about 6.7% of them seen just once; the ten biggest clones take up more than 14%. Findings of the study overall: Invariant T cells like MAIT and iNKT could partly confound the zero-insertion analyses. Weaker excess twin sharing was seen among beta out-of-frame sequences.

There were only healthy Caucasians among the donors. The CDR3 extends over 15 amino acids. Germline CDR1 is MNHEY and CDR2 is SVGEGT. V lost 5 bases and J lost 6; bases outside the gene matches: 9. Separately, the same data were catalogued under a study of T cells expressing NK-cell markers. That work states: The study found dominant NKG2C+ clonotypes at roughly 1.0-8% of CD8+ T cells in about six donors.

The clonotype originates from a woman between 18 and 29 years old in good health. The chain is built from TRBV6-2 or TRBV6-3 and TRBJ1-1; TRBD1 aligns across 10 bases. Sequencing was performed on CD8+ T cells sorted from blood. CDR3 in amino acids: CASSPARQGASEAFF. The CDR3 nucleotides are TGTGCCAGCAGTCCAGCCCGACAGGGGGCATCTGAAGCTTTCTTT.